This is a list of T cell receptor beta chains from one sample in a study of yellow fever vaccine responses in identical twins. TCRdb itself ran the RT-PCR reads through MiXCR, one entry per CDR3 protein. The sample lists several hundred distinct CDR3 sequences, roughly 80% seen once, with about an eighth in the top ten. The specimen was T cells from blood (PBMCs), unsorted or a sorted subset (not recorded which), collected before or after yellow fever vaccination (not recorded which). All receptors derive from a woman in her late teens or twenties who received the yellow fever vaccine. Each CDR3 is given with its conserved first and last residue. A D gene is named only where the DNA matches it firmly. Size values are once, few and many counts, or a class for expanded clones, and some rows have none.

DNA | CDR3 | D | J | size | V
TGCAGTGCTAGAGTTATTGTTTCAGATACGCAGTATTTT | CSARVIVSDTQYF | - | TRBJ2-3 | - | TRBV20-1
TGTGCCAGCAGTCCACGAGAGGGGAGGCAAAAACTGTTTTTT | CASSPREGRQKLFF | - | TRBJ1-4 | - | TRBV12-3/TRBV12-4
TGTGCCAGCAGCCTGAAGACTAGCGGAGGCTCTGGGGCCAACGTCCTGACTTTC | CASSLKTSGGSGANVLTF | TRBD2 | TRBJ2-6 | - | TRBV11-2
TGTGCCAGCAGCTCAGGGTCTAGGGGGGGCAGCAATCAGCCCCAGCATTTT | CASSSGSRGGSNQPQHF | - | TRBJ1-5 | few | TRBV7-1
TGTGCCATCAGGACTACTATCTGGCAGGGGGGGAACACTGAAGCTTTCTTT | CAIRTTIWQGGNTEAFF | TRBD1 | TRBJ1-1 | - | TRBV10-3
TGTGCCAGCAGCCGAGGACAGGGCTCCTACGAGCAGTACTTC | CASSRGQGSYEQYF | TRBD1 | TRBJ2-7 | - | TRBV11-3
TGTGCCAGCAGTTACCCAGGACGGTACAATGAGCAGTTCTTC | CASSYPGRYNEQFF | - | TRBJ2-1 | - | TRBV2
TGTGCCAGCAGTTCCTTAGCGGGAGCCCCTTCAAAGCAGTTCTTC | CASSSLAGAPSKQFF | TRBD2 | TRBJ2-1 | - | TRBV6-2/TRBV6-3